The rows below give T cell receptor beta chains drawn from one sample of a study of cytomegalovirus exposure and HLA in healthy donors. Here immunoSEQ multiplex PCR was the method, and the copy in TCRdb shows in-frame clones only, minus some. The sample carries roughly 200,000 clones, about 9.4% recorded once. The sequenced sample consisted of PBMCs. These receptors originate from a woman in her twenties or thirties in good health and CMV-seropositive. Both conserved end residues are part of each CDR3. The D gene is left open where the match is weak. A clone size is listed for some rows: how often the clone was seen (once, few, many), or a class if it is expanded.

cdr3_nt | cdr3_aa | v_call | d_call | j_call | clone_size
TGTGCCAGCAGTGAATGGGCCCTGGGCCAGGGGACTTTCTTT | CASSEWALGQGTFF | TRBV6-1 | - | TRBJ1-1 | few
TGTGCCAGCTCACCGACACGGAACACTGAAGCTTTCTTT | CASSPTRNTEAFF | TRBV18 | - | TRBJ1-1 | few
TGTGCCAGCAGCTTATCGGGAGGGCCGTCCTACGAGCAGTACTTC | CASSLSGGPSYEQYF | TRBV5-4 | TRBD2 | TRBJ2-7 | few
TGTGCCAGCAGCCTCCGGGACTGGAGTCGGTATGAGCAGTTCTTC | CASSLRDWSRYEQFF | TRBV6-1 | - | TRBJ2-1 | few
TGTGCCACCAGCAGAGTTCGGAGGATCGGGGGGGTTAAGACTGAAGCTTTCTTT | CATSRVRRIGGVKTEAFF | TRBV15 | - | TRBJ1-1 | few
TGTGCCAGCAGCGTAGGGGGGAGGCATACAGAGACCCAGTACTTC | CASSVGGRHTETQYF | TRBV9 | - | TRBJ2-5 | -
TGTGCCAGCAGTGCCAGGCCTAGCAATCAGCCCCAGCATTTT | CASSARPSNQPQHF | TRBV2 | - | TRBJ1-5 | few
TGTGCCAGCAACACCATCGGGACAGCTAATGAAAAACTGTTTTTT | CASNTIGTANEKLFF | TRBV5-8 | TRBD1 | TRBJ1-4 | -
TGTGCCAGCAGCCCGGACAGGGTGACGAACACTGAAGCTTTCTTT | CASSPDRVTNTEAFF | TRBV7-2 | TRBD1 | TRBJ1-1 | few
TGTGCCAGCGTGCGGGACGGGACCTACGAGCAGTACTTC | CASVRDGTYEQYF | TRBV2 | - | TRBJ2-7 | few
TGTGCCAGCAGCTTGACTAGCGCAGAGACCCAGTACTTC | CASSLTSAETQYF | TRBV5-4 | TRBD2 | TRBJ2-5 | -
TGTGCCAGCAGATTAGCGCTAGCGGGAGGCCAGTTCTTC | CASRLALAGGQFF | TRBV7-6 | TRBD2 | TRBJ2-1 | once
TGTGCCAGCAGTTACTCGGGACTAGCGGGAGGTGATACGCAGTATTTT | CASSYSGLAGGDTQYF | TRBV6-5 | TRBD2 | TRBJ2-3 | few
TGTGCCAGCAGTCCACTAGCGCCTTACTCTGGGGCCAACGTCCTGACTTTC | CASSPLAPYSGANVLTF | TRBV27 | TRBD2 | TRBJ2-6 | -
TGTGCCAGCAGCTTAGGTGGACAGGGAGTGGGCTACGAGCAGTACTTC | CASSLGGQGVGYEQYF | TRBV13 | TRBD1 | TRBJ2-7 | few
TGTGCCAGCAGATTAGCAAGCGGGATCAATGAGCAGTTCTTC | CASRLASGINEQFF | TRBV27 | TRBD2 | TRBJ2-1 | -
TGTGCCAGTCGTAAAAACGACAGGGGGTCTGTGCATGGCTACACCTTC | CASRKNDRGSVHGYTF | TRBV19 | TRBD1 | TRBJ1-2 | few
TGCGCCAGCAGCCAAGTGGGCGGGGTAACTGAAGCTTTCTTT | CASSQVGGVTEAFF | TRBV4-1 | - | TRBJ1-1 | few
TGTGCCAGCAGCCCAGGGACTCTACTAGCCAAAAACATTCAGTACTTC | CASSPGTLLAKNIQYF | TRBV7-8 | - | TRBJ2-4 | -
TGTGCCAGCAGGGCGGGGGAAAATGAGCAGTTCTTC | CASRAGENEQFF | TRBV28 | TRBD2 | TRBJ2-1 | few
TGCAGCGTTAAAATACAGAATAATGAAAAACTGTTTTTT | CSVKIQNNEKLFF | TRBV29-1 | - | TRBJ1-4 | -
TGTGCCAGCAGCTTACCGGGAGCAGGTACCGGGGAGCTGTTTTTT | CASSLPGAGTGELFF | TRBV5-6 | - | TRBJ2-2 | few
TGTGCCTGGAGTGTATCCTACGGCAGGGGATCGGAGACCCAGTACTTC | CAWSVSYGRGSETQYF | TRBV30 | - | TRBJ2-5 | -
TGCGCCAGCAGCTTGGGCCCGCAGGGCCCGGAGACCCAGTACTTC | CASSLGPQGPETQYF | TRBV5-1 | - | TRBJ2-5 | few
TGTGCCAGCACCGAGGGGAACAGGGGTTTGGGTGAAGCTTTCTTT | CASTEGNRGLGEAFF | TRBV2 | TRBD1 | TRBJ1-1 | -
TGTGCCAGCAGTAAACAGGGGCATGGTTCAGCTTTCTTT | CASSKQGHGSAFF | TRBV6-5 | TRBD1 | TRBJ1-1 | -
TGTGCCAGCAGCCCATTAGTGAAGTCCGGGGCCAACGTCCTGACTTTC | CASSPLVKSGANVLTF | TRBV14 | - | TRBJ2-6 | -
TGTGCCAGCAGCAGGGGACTACCCTACAATGAGCAGTTCTTC | CASSRGLPYNEQFF | TRBV5-4 | TRBD2 | TRBJ2-1 | few
TGTGCCAGCAGCCCCGGGTTCTACAATGAGCAGTTCTTC | CASSPGFYNEQFF | TRBV7-2 | - | TRBJ2-1 | -
TGTGCCAGCAGCTCCGGGCCTCCCCGGAGGGAAGCTTTCTTT | CASSSGPPRREAFF | TRBV5-5 | - | TRBJ1-1 | -
TGTGCCAGCAGCTTAGCAGGGGGCGAGAACACTGAAGCTTTCTTT | CASSLAGGENTEAFF | TRBV7-9 | TRBD1 | TRBJ1-1 | -
TGTGCCAGCAGCTGTGGGACTAGCGGGGTCACAGATACGCAGTATTTT | CASSCGTSGVTDTQYF | TRBV21-1 | - | TRBJ2-3 | -
TGTGCCAGCAGTTTACTAGCTGGGGCCTACGAGCAGTACTTC | CASSLLAGAYEQYF | TRBV27 | - | TRBJ2-7 | few
TGTGCCAGCAGCTTTACGGGGGGAGTCGGCGGGGAGCTGTTTTTT | CASSFTGGVGGELFF | TRBV7-2 | TRBD2 | TRBJ2-2 | -
TGTGCCAGCAGCTTGGGACTAGCATGGTATAGGGCCGGGGAGCTGTTTTTT | CASSLGLAWYRAGELFF | TRBV5-6 | TRBD2 | TRBJ2-2 | -
TGTGCCAGCAGTACCCCGGATGGGAGCGAGCAGTACTTC | CASSTPDGSEQYF | TRBV9 | - | TRBJ2-7 | few
TGTGCCTTTTGGACAGGGGGCACCGGGGAGCTGTTTTTT | CAFWTGGTGELFF | TRBV30 | TRBD1 | TRBJ2-2 | few
TGTGCCAGTAGTATCTATCCGACAGGTGGAGGGAACACTGAAGCTTTCTTT | CASSIYPTGGGNTEAFF | TRBV19 | - | TRBJ1-1 | few
TGTGCCAGCAGTTTAAGGACAGGGGGTGGCTACACCTTC | CASSLRTGGGYTF | TRBV27 | TRBD1 | TRBJ1-2 | few
TGTGCCAGCAGCTTAGACGGGTACTACAATGAGCAGTTCTTC | CASSLDGYYNEQFF | TRBV7-6 | - | TRBJ2-1 | few
TGCGCCAGCAGCTTCTTTTCGACTAGTGCAGATACGCAGTATTTT | CASSFFSTSADTQYF | TRBV5-1 | - | TRBJ2-3 | -
TGTGCCAGTAGACCCCCTCTGAGGGTCCGGAACACTGAAGCTTTCTTT | CASRPPLRVRNTEAFF | TRBV19 | - | TRBJ1-1 | few
TGTGCCAGCTCACAAATACAGGGTTCTGAAGCTTTCTTT | CASSQIQGSEAFF | TRBV18 | - | TRBJ1-1 | few
TGTGCCATCAGAGGACAGGGTGTCGGCACAGATACGCAGTATTTT | CAIRGQGVGTDTQYF | TRBV10-3 | TRBD1 | TRBJ2-3 | -
TGTGCCGCCACGTCCGGGAAGGGCAATCAGCCCCAGCATTTT | CAATSGKGNQPQHF | TRBV30 | - | TRBJ1-5 | -
TGCGCCAGCAGCTTGGCTTTAACGGGAGGTGGCGGGGAGCTGTTTTTT | CASSLALTGGGGELFF | TRBV5-1 | TRBD2 | TRBJ2-2 | few
TGTGCCAGCAGCTTAGTAGCGGGGGGGGACATTCAGTACTTC | CASSLVAGGDIQYF | TRBV7-6 | TRBD2 | TRBJ2-4 | -
TGTGCCAGCAGCGTAGATCCACTAGCGGGTTACAATGAGCAGTTCTTC | CASSVDPLAGYNEQFF | TRBV9 | TRBD2 | TRBJ2-1 | few
TGTGCCTGGAGCGCAAGTCCGGGTGCGGGACAAGAGACCCAGTACTTC | CAWSASPGAGQETQYF | TRBV30 | - | TRBJ2-5 | -
TGTGCCAGCAGCCTCTCAGGAGGGAGGGGAGAGACCCAGTACTTC | CASSLSGGRGETQYF | TRBV11-2 | TRBD2 | TRBJ2-5 | -
TGTGCCAGCGCCAGGGCGGAGTACGAGCAGTACTTC | CASARAEYEQYF | TRBV2 | - | TRBJ2-7 | few
TGTGCCAGCAGCGTAGGGGGAGGGGCACATCAGCCCCAGCATTTT | CASSVGGGAHQPQHF | TRBV9 | - | TRBJ1-5 | few
TGTGCCAGCAGTGGCAGGGGTACCGGCTACACCTTC | CASSGRGTGYTF | TRBV6-5 | - | TRBJ1-2 | -
TGCGCCAGCAGCCAGGGCTTTCTGGCCAGCCCCAACAATGAGCAGTTCTTC | CASSQGFLASPNNEQFF | TRBV4-1 | - | TRBJ2-1 | few
TGTGCCAGCAGCGCGACTAGCGGGAGGACAGATACGCAGTATTTT | CASSATSGRTDTQYF | TRBV9 | TRBD2 | TRBJ2-3 | few